This entry features one T cell receptor beta chain sequence. This clonotype has only a few counts. This clone's antigen is unknown. Base qualities are missing; no much larger clone stands one base away. The sample's treatment or condition label is to be understood as: approximately nine-day PBMC culture with coronavirus spike peptide pools or control peptides (ViraFEST assay). The study used the ViraFEST assay, which expanded antigen-specific T cells with peptide pools and then identified expanded clonotypes by TCR sequencing. The positive SARS-CoV-2 PCR tests of the convalescent patients were dated from March to December 2020, before the Alpha, Beta and Delta variants emerged in the United States. Each well held two million PBMCs cultured with approximately 10 ug/ml peptide pools in IMDM containing roughly 5% human AB serum and roughly 10 IU/ml IL-2. Half of the culture medium was replaced with fresh IL-2-containing medium on days 3 and 7. After less than twelve days of culture, CD4+ T cells were isolated by negative selection with the EasySep CD4+ T cell isolation kit. PBMCs were separated from whole blood using Ficoll-Paque Plus gradient centrifugation and then either used fresh or cryopreserved at -140C. In general, triplicate wells were set up for every culture condition.

Libraries were prepared through PCR. TCR sequencing of DNA from cultured CD4+ T cells used the Oncomine TCR Beta short-read assay at the Johns Hopkins FTIC core. The QIAamp micro DNA kit was used to extract genomic DNA from the cultured CD4+ T cells. The Oncomine TCR Beta libraries from cultured CD4+ T cells were pooled using unique dual indexes and then sequenced on an Illumina iSeq 100. Per the authors' processing: Non-productive sequences were removed, and CDR3s that did not start with C, did not end with F or W, or were shorter than 7 amino acids were discarded. Antigen-specific clonotypes were identified with the MANAFEST web application by comparing peptide-stimulated wells with reference and other culture wells. For a clone to be called positive, the clone needed an FDR below 0.05, an odds ratio above 5, and a productive frequency above 0.1% in at least two of three replicate wells. Clonotypes that were significantly expanded in both SARS-CoV-2 spike wells and at least one common cold coronavirus spike condition were defined as cross-reactive. Using R version 3.6.1, CDR3 homology was evaluated through Levenshtein distances (stringdist) along with unrooted phylogenetic trees (ape). In-frame beta chains were kept once TCRdb had trimmed the public reads at Q25 with fastp and called clones with MiXCR. Each record represents a unique CDR3 protein, reported with the most common genes and DNA among its rows. In this record, the V and J calls reflect TCRdb's handling and not the investigators' own analysis. The sample table contains some 16,000 distinct CDR3 sequences; only one count was recorded for around 40% of them. In total, the top ten clones hold 5% to 8% of the sample.

Trimming removed 2 bases from V and 6 bases from J, leaving 13 bases between the germline ends. The CDR3 runs 15 amino acids, cysteine and phenylalanine included. Only CDR3 DNA is held: 45 bases, read in frame from base 1. CDR1 and CDR2, looked up from the germline V gene, are MNHEY and SVGAGI. This entry belongs to a study of vaccination and CD4 T cells after COVID-19 (dated by TCRdb to between 2021 and 2024). Concerning the study at large: Convalescent patients had a positive SARS-CoV-2 result on nasal swab PCR, and of these patients, several had mild disease and one had severe disease. Participants received two doses of either the Pfizer-BioNTech BNT162b2 vaccine (n=8) or the Moderna mRNA-1273 vaccine (n=2). The convalescent cohort included six males and four females, with two Hispanic individuals, seven Caucasians, two Asians and one multiracial person. Post-COVID blood samples were collected from convalescent patients a median of around 100 days after diagnosis, with a range of about 30 to 170 days. As controls, cultures received a CEFX viral epitope pool (the positive control), an HIV-1 Nef peptide pool (the negative control), or no peptide at all. Post-vaccine blood samples were collected a median of about 72 days after the second vaccine dose, ranging from about 13 to 241 days. Culture stimuli were overlapping spike peptide pools from SARS-CoV-2 and from the common cold coronaviruses HCoV-NL63, HCoV-OC43 and HCoV-229E. In around 10 COVID-19 convalescent patients and a handful of infection-naive healthy vaccine recipients, researchers compared the spike-specific CD4+ TCR repertoire from before mRNA vaccination with the repertoire from after.

The full study reports these points: Although the median number of SARS-CoV-2-reactive clonotypes went up from some 23 after infection to 38 after vaccination, the increase was not significant. The number of convalescent patients in the study was relatively small, and the study did not examine early timepoints following natural infection. In convalescent patients, a median approximately 86% of post-vaccine SARS-CoV-2-reactive clones were detected only after vaccination, and vaccine-specific priming was suggested by this finding. Of the vaccine-specific clones in convalescent patients, 304 of 307, or nearly all, reacted only to SARS-CoV-2 spike and did not cross-react with common cold coronaviruses.

The chain is encoded by TRBV6-5 joined to TRBJ2-2; TRBD2 is possibly the D segment (6 matching bases). The sample consisted of CD4+ T cells from blood, cultured in vitro, taken after SARS-CoV-2 vaccination. This receptor was obtained from a human donor who had recovered from COVID-19. The nucleotides are TGTGCCAGCAGTTACGTCCCAGGAGGGGCCGGGGAGCTGTTTTTT. Its coded protein is CASSYVPGGAGELFF.